One and the same sample provided the 11 T cell receptor beta chains below, sequenced in a study of cytomegalovirus exposure and HLA in healthy donors. PCR employed 60 Vbeta and 13 Jbeta primers. Some clones are missing from TCRdb's copy, which holds only in-frame ones; the method was immunoSEQ multiplex PCR. Here the sample spans about 210,000 clones, 82% being singletons. The material sequenced was PBMCs. The origin of the receptors is a man in his forties in good health and CMV-seropositive.

The chain combines TRBV6-6 with TRBJ1-5; D possibly corresponds to TRBD1 (5 bases). Germline CDR1 is MNHNY and CDR2 is SVGAGI (reference sequence). Trimming removed 5 bases from V and 1 base from J, with 12 bases in between. There are 15 residues in the CDR3. The CDR3 DNA reads as TGTGCCAGCAGTCCCCAGGGTAAAAGCAATCAGCCCCAGCATTTT. This sequence encodes CASSPQGKSNQPQHF.

The chain couples TRBV11-2 to TRBJ2-7; 11 bases line up with TRBD1. Germline CDR1 is SGHAT and CDR2 is FQNNGV. The CDR3 is made up of 13 amino acids. J was trimmed by 7 bases and V by 4 bases; bases with no gene match: 3. DNA of the CDR3: TGTGCCAGCAGCTCGGACAGGGGGCATGAGCAGTACTTC. Protein product: CASSSDRGHEQYF.

This chain joins TRBV6-1 and TRBJ2-4; D is unclear. The ends were cut back, 2 bases at V and 3 bases at J, with 5 bases in the middle. Germline loops: CDR1 MNHNS, CDR2 SASEGT. This CDR3 is built from 13 residues. The CDR3 loop reads CASSERSKNIQYF. The CDR3 DNA follows: TGTGCCAGCAGTGAAAGGAGCAAAAACATTCAGTACTTC.

This clone was observed a handful of times. The chain employs TRBV19 and TRBJ2-1, with D tentatively TRBD2 (7 bases). Germline CDR1 reads LNHDA; CDR2 reads SQIVND (reference sequence). This CDR3 has 14 residues. V was pared by 5 bases and J by 10 bases, with 18 bases between. The CDR3 bases are TGTGCCAGTAGTGCCCGTGGGGGGGCTGTGGAGCAGTTCTTC. It translates to CASSARGGAVEQFF.

The chain links TRBV29-1 to TRBJ1-2, with TRBD1 identical over 7 bases. Germline V CDR1 and CDR2: SQVTM, ANQGSEA. V shed 0 bases and J 4 bases; nucleotides not matched to a gene: 14. The CDR3 is made up of 17 amino acids. Here the CDR3 reads CSVEDNWYRGEGYGYTF. Written as DNA, the CDR3 is TGCAGCGTTGAAGATAACTGGTACAGGGGCGAAGGCTATGGCTACACCTTC.

This clone came up a few times. V usage is TRBV5-8 and J usage is TRBJ2-2; possibly TRBD1 for D (6 bases). There are 15 residues in the CDR3. Germline V gene sequence: CDR1 SGHTS, CDR2 YDEGEE. V was shortened by 0 bases and J by 6 bases, with 12 bases between the two germline ends. The CDR3 reads CASSLGGRTPGELFF. CDR3 DNA sequence: TGTGCCAGCAGCTTGGGGGGGCGGACCCCCGGGGAGCTGTTTTTT.

The chain carries TRBV19 and TRBJ1-3; 8 bases map to TRBD1. Trimming at V came to 4 bases and at J to 1 base, leaving 6 bases not matched to a gene. The CDR3 runs 16 residues. Germline V CDR1 and CDR2: LNHDA, SQIVND (reference sequence). Written as DNA, the CDR3 is TGTGCCAGTAGTACCCTGGACAGGGCGTCTGGAAACACCATATATTTT. Translation gives CASSTLDRASGNTIYF. Full variable domain (remainder filled in from reference TRBV19 and TRBJ1-3): DGGITQSPKYLFRKEGQNVTLSCEQNLNHDAMYWYRQDPGQGLRLIYYSQIVNDFQKGDIAEGYSVSREKKESFPLTVTSAQKNPTAFYLCASSTLDRASGNTIYFGEGSWLTVV.

The chain links TRBV5-4 to TRBJ2-5, with D possibly matching TRBD1 (6 bases). The CDR3 is made up of 14 amino acids. V dropped 4 bases and J dropped 4 bases, with 14 bases sitting between them. The germline V gene encodes CDR1 SGHNT and CDR2 YYREEE (reference sequence). CDR3: CASSAQDSPETQYF. The CDR3, as DNA: TGTGCCAGCAGCGCACAGGACAGTCCAGAGACCCAGTACTTC.

V usage is TRBV5-5 and J usage is TRBJ2-2, with 14 bases lining up with TRBD2. Germline lookup yields CDR1 SGHKS and CDR2 YYEKEE (reference sequence). With V trimmed by 3 bases and J by 3 bases, 13 bases remained unmatched. The CDR3 covers 20 residues. The CDR3 sequence is CASSSAGTSGSNDDTGELFF. CDR3 sequence (DNA): TGTGCCAGCAGCTCCGCCGGGACTAGCGGGAGTAACGACGACACCGGGGAGCTGTTTTTT. Filled out from reference TRBV5-5 and TRBJ2-2, the complete variable domain reads DAGVTQSPTHLIKTRGQQVTLRCSPISGHKSVSWYQQVLGQGPQFIFQYYEKEERGRGNFPDRFSARQFPNYSSELNVNALLLGDSALYLCASSSAGTSGSNDDTGELFFGEGSRLTVL.

Points on this clone: Mismatch with germline at one junction end may stem from a read error. V usage is TRBV4-1 and J usage is TRBJ1-2, with 9 positions matching TRBD1. The CDR3 length is 17 residues. Germline V gene sequence: CDR1 MGHRA, CDR2 YSYEKL. This chain's CDR3 is CASSEETGGALNYGYTF. CDR3 DNA sequence: TGCGCCAGCAGCGAAGAGACAGGGGGGGCCCTTAACTATGGCTACACCTTC.

The count of this clone is one. V gene TRBV29-1 combines with J gene TRBJ2-3; 11 nucleotides align to TRBD2. V dropped 4 bases and J dropped 5; count of bases not matched to a gene: 8. Germline CDR1 and CDR2: SQVTM and ANQGSEA. The CDR3 spans 15 residues. CDR3 in amino acids: CSVVVSGREGDTQYF. As DNA, the CDR3 is TGCAGCGTTGTCGTTAGCGGGAGGGAAGGAGATACGCAGTATTTT.